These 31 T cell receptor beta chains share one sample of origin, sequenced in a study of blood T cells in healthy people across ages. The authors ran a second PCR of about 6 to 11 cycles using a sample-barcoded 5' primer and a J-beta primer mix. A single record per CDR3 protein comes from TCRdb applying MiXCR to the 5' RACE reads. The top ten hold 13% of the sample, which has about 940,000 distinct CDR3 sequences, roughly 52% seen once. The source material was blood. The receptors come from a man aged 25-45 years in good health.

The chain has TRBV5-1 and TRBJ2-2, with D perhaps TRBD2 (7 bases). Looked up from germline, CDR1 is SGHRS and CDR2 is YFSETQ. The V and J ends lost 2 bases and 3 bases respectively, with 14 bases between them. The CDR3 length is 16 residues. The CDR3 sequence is CASSLSGGRHTGELFF. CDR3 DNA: TGCGCCAGCAGCTTATCGGGGGGCCGGCACACCGGGGAGCTGTTTTTT. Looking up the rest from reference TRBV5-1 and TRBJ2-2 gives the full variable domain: KAGVTQTPRYLIKTRGQQVTLSCSPISGHRSVSWYQQTPGQGLQFLFEYFSETQRNKGNFPGRFSGRQFSNSRSEMNVSTLELGDSALYLCASSLSGGRHTGELFFGEGSRLTVL.

DNA for the CDR3: TGTGCCAGCAGCGTAGTTCACCTAGATACGCAGTATTTT. It translates to CASSVVHLDTQYF. The rearrangement joins TRBV9 to TRBJ2-3, with unresolved D. Per the germline V gene, CDR1 is SGDLS and CDR2 is YYNGEE. This CDR3 region has 13 residues. The V end was cut by 0 bases, the J end by 5 bases, with 7 bases between.

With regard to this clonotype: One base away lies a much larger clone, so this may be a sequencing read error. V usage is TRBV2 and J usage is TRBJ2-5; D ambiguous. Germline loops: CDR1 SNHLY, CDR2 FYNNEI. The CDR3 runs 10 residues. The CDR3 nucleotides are TGTGCCAGCAGGGAAGAGACCCAGTACTTC. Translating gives CASREETQYF.

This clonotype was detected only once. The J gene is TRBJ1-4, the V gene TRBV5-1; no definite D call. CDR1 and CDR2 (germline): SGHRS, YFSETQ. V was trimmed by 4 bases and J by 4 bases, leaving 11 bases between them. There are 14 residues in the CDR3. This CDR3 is CASSEGPGNEKLFF. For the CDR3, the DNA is TGCGCCAGCAGCGAAGGACCCGGTAATGAAAAACTGTTTTTT.

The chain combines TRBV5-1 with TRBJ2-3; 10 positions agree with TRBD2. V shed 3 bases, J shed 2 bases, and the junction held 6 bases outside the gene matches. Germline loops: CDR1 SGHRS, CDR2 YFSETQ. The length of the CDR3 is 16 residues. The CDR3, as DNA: TGCGCCAGCAGCTCCACTACTAGCGGGGTCACAGATACGCAGTATTTT. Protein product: CASSSTTSGVTDTQYF.

The CDR3 DNA follows: TGTGCCAGCAGCCCAAGTGGGAGCGACAGGGTAACTAATGAAAAACTGTTTTTT. This sequence encodes CASSPSGSDRVTNEKLFF. V is TRBV7-2 and J is TRBJ1-4; 7 bases match TRBD1. V dropped 5 bases and J dropped 1; count of bases not matched to a gene: 13. CDR3 length equals 18 residues. Germline V gene lookup returns CDR1 SGHTA and CDR2 FQGNSA.

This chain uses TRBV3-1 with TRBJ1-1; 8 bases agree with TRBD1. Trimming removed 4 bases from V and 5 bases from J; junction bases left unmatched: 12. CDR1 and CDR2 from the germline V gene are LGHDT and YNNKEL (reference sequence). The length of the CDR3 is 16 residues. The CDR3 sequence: CASSLNQGALSTEAFF. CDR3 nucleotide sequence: TGTGCCAGCAGCCTGAATCAGGGGGCCTTGAGTACTGAAGCTTTCTTT.

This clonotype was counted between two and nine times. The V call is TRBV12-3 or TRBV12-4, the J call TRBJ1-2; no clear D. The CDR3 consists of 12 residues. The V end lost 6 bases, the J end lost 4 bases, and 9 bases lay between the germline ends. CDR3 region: CASRLGVYGYTF. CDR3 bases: TGTGCCAGCAGACTCGGAGTCTATGGCTACACCTTC.

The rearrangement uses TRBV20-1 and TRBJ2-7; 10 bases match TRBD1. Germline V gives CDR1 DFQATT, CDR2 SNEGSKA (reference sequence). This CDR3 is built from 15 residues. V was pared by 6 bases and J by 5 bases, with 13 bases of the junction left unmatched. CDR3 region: CSATWGDRGSDEQYF. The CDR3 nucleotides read TGCAGTGCGACATGGGGGGACAGGGGATCAGACGAGCAGTACTTC.

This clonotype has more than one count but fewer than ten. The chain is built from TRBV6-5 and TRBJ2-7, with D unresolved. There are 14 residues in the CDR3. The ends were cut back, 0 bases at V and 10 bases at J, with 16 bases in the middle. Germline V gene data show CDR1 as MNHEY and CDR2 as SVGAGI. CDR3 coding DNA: TGTGCCAGCAGTTACTCGGACCGAGGTCGTACCCAGTACTTC. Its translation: CASSYSDRGRTQYF.

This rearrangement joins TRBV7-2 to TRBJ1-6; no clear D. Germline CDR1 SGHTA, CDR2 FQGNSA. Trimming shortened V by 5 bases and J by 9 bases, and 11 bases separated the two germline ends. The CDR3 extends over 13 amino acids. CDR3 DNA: TGTGCCAGCAGCCAACCACTCAGTTCACCCCTCCACTTT. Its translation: CASSQPLSSPLHF.

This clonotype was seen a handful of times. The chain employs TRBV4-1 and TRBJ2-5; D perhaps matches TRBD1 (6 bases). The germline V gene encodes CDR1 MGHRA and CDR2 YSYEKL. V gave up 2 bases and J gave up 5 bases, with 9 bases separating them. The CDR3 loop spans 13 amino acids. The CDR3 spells CASSQWQGETQYF. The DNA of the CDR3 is TGCGCCAGCAGCCAATGGCAGGGGGAGACCCAGTACTTC.

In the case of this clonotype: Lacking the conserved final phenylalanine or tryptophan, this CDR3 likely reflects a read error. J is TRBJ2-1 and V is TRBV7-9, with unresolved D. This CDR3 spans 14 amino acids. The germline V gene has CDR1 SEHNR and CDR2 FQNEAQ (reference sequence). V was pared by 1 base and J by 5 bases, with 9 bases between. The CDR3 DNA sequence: TGTGCCAGCAGCTTAGTTTTTGGAAACAATGAGCAGTTCTGC. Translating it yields CASSLVFGNNEQFC.

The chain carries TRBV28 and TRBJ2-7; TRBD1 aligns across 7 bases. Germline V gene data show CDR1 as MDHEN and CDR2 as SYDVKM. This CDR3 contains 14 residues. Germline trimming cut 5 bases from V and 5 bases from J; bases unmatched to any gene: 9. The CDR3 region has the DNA TGTGCCAGCAGTCCAACAGGGGTCGGGGACGAGCAGTACTTC. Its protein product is CASSPTGVGDEQYF.

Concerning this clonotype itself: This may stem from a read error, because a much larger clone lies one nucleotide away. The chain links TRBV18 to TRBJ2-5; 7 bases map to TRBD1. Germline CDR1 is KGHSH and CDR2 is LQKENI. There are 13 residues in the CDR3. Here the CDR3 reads CASSRDSQGTQYF. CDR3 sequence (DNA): TGTGCCAGCTCACGGGACAGCCAAGGGACCCAGTACTTC.

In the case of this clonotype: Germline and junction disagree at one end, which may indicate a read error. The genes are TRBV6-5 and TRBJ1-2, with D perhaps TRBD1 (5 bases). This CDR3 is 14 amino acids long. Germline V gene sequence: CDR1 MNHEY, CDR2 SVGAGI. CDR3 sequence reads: CASSDSSQGYGYTF. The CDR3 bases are TGTGCCAGCAGTGACTCGAGCCAGGGCTATGGCTACACCTTC.

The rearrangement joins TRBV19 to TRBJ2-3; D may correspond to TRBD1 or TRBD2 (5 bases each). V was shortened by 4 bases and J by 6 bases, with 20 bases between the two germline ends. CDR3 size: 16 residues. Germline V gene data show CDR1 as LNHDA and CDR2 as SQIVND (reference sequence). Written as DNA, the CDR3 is TGTGCCAGTAGTAGCCGACCGACTAACGGGGCGGATACGCAGTATTTT. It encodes CASSSRPTNGADTQYF.

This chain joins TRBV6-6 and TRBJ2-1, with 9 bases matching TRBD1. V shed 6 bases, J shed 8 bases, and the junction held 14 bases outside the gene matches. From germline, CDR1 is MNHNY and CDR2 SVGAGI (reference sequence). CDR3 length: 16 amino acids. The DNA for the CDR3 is TGTGCCAGCAGCCCAGGGGCGGGACAGGGATACGATGAGCAGTTCTTC. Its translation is CASSPGAGQGYDEQFF.

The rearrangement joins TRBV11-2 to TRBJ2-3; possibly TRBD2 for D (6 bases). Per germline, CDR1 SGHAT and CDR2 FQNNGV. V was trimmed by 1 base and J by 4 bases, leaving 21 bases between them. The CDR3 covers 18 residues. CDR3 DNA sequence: TGTGCCAGCAGCTTAGCGATTCCGGGGGAAAATAGGGCAGATACGCAGTATTTT. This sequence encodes CASSLAIPGENRADTQYF.

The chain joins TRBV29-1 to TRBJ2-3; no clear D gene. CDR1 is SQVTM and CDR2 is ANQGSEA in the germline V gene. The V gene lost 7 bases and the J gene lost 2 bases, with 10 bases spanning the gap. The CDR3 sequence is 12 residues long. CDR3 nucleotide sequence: TGCAGCGGAAAATATGACACAGATACGCAGTATTTT. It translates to CSGKYDTDTQYF.

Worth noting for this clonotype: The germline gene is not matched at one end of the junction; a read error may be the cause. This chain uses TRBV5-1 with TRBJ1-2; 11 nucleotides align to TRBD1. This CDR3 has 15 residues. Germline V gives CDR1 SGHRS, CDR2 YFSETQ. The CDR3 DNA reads TGCGCCAGCAGCTCAGACGGACAGGGGGCTGAGGGCTACATCTTC. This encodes CASSSDGQGAEGYIF.

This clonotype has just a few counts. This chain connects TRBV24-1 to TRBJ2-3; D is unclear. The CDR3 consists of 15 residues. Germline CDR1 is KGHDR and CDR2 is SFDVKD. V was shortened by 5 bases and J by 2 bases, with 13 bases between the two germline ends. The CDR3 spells CATSGSTGHTDTQYF. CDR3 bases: TGTGCCACCAGTGGGTCTACTGGCCACACAGATACGCAGTATTTT.

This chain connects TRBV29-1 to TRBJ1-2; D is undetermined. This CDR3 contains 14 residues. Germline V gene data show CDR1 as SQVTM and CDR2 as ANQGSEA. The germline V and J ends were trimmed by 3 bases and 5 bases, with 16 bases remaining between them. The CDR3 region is CSVDYPPGGYGYTF. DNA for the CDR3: TGCAGCGTTGATTACCCGCCGGGAGGGTATGGCTACACCTTC.

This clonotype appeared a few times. The CDR3 sequence is CSVRGGNSYEQYF. For the CDR3, the DNA is TGCAGCGTACGTGGAGGGAACTCCTACGAGCAGTACTTC. The chain employs TRBV29-1 and TRBJ2-7; tentatively, D is TRBD2 (6 bases). The ends were cut back, 6 bases at V and 0 bases at J, with 12 bases in the middle. The V gene's germline CDR1 is SQVTM and CDR2 ANQGSEA. The CDR3 contains 13 residues.

This CDR3 reads CASSFGGPRTDTQYF. CDR3 nucleotides: TGTGCCAGCAGTTTCGGGGGGCCCCGCACAGATACGCAGTATTTT. The V gene is TRBV28, the J gene TRBJ2-3, with D maybe TRBD2 (7 bases). This CDR3 contains 15 residues. The germline V gene has CDR1 MDHEN and CDR2 SYDVKM. With 3 bases removed from V and 1 base from J, the gap between germline ends came to 11 bases.

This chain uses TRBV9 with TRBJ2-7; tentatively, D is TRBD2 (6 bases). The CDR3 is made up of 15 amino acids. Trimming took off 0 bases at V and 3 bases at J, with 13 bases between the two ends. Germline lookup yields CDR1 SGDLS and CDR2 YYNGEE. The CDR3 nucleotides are TGTGCCAGCAGCGTAGATATAGGTAGCGGCTACGAGCAGTACTTC. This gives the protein CASSVDIGSGYEQYF.

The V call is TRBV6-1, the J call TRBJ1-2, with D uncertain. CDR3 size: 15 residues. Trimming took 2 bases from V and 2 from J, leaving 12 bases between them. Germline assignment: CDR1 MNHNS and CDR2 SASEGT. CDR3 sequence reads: CASSEIPGANYGYTF. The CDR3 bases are TGTGCCAGCAGTGAAATACCAGGAGCGAACTATGGCTACACCTTC.

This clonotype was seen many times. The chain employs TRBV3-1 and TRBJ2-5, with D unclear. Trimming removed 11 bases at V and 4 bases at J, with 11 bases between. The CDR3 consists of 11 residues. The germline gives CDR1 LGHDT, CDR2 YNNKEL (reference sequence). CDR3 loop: CAVTVGETQYF. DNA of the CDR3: TGTGCCGTCACAGTCGGAGAGACCCAGTACTTC.

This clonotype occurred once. CDR3 sequence reads: CAISESRGPGSVQPQHF. The CDR3 region has the DNA TGTGCCATCAGTGAGTCGAGGGGTCCAGGGTCGGTTCAGCCCCAGCATTTT. The gene calls are TRBV10-3 and TRBJ1-5, with D tentatively TRBD1 (5 bases). This CDR3 contains 17 residues. The germline gives CDR1 ENHRY, CDR2 SYGVKD. V shed 0 bases and J shed 6 bases, with 18 bases lying between them.

The CDR3 region has the DNA TGCAGCGTGTCTCAGGGGGGTAATTCACCCCTCCACTTT. Translated: CSVSQGGNSPLHF. This sequence joins TRBV29-1 and TRBJ1-6, with TRBD1 matching 7 bases. Trimming removed 6 bases from V and 6 bases from J; junction bases left unmatched: 5. Per the germline V gene, CDR1 is SQVTM and CDR2 is ANQGSEA. This CDR3 contains 13 residues.

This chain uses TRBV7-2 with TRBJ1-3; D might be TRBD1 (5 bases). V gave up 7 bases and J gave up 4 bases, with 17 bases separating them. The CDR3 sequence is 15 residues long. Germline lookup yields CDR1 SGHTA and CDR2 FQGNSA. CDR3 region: CASTPMGGGGNTIYF. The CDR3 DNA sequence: TGTGCCAGCACCCCAATGGGGGGAGGAGGAAACACCATATATTTT.